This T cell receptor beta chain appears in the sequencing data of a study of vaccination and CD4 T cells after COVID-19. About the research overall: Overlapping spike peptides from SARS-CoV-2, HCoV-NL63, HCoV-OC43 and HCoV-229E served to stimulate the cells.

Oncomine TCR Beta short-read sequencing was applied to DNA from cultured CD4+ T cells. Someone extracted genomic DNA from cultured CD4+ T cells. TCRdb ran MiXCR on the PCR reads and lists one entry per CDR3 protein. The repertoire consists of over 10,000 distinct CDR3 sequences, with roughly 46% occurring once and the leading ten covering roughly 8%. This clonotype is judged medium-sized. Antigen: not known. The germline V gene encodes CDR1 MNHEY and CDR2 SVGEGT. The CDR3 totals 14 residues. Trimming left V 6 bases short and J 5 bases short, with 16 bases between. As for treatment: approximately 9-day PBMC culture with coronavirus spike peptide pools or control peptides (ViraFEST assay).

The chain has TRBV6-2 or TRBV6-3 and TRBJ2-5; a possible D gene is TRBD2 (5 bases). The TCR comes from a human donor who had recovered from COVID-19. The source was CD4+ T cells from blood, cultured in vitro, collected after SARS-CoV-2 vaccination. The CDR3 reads CASSRAPEVETQYF. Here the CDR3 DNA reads TGTGCCAGCAGCCGTGCACCGGAGGTGGAGACCCAGTACTTC.